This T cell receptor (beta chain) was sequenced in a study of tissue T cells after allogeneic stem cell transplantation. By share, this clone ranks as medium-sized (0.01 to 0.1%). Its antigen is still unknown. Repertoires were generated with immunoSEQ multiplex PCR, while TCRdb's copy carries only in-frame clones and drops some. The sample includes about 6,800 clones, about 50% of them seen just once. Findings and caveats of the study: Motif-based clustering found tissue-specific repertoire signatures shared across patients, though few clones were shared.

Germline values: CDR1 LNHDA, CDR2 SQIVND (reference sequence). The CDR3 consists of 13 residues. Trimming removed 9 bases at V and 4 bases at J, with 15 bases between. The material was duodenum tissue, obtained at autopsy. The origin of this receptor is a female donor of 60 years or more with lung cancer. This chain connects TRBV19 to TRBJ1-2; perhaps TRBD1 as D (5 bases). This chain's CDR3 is CARGDQGVYGYTF. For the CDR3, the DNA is TGTGCCAGAGGGGATCAGGGAGTCTATGGCTACACCTTC.